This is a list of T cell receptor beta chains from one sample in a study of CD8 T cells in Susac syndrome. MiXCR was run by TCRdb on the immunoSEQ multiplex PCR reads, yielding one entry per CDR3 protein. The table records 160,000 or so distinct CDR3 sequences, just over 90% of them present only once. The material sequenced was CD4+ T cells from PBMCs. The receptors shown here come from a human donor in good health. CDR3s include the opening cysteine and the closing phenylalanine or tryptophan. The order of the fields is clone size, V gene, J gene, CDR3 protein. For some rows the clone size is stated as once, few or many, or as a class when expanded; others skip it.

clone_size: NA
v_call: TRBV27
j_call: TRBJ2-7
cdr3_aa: CASSPWTGNQQYF

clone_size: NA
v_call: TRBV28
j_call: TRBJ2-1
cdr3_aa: CATLAGGPREQFF

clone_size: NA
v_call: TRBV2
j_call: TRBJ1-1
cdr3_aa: CATGTHPFEAFF

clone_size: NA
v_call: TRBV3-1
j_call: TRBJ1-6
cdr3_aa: CASSLRGGSPLHF

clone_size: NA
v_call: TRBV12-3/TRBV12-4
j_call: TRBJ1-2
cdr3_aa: CASSSGTGFGYTF

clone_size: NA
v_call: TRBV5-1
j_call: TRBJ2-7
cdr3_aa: CASARTGASYEQYF

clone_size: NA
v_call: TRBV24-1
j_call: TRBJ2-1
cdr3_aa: CATSDSGGPPYNEQFF

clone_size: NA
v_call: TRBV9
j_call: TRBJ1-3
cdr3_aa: CASSRDRAGNTIYF

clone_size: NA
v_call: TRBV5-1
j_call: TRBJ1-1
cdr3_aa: CASSFYTGAEAFF

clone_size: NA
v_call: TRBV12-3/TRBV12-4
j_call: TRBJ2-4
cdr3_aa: CASSLQGENIQYF

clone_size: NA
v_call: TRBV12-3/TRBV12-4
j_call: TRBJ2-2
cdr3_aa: CACRLAGTGELFF

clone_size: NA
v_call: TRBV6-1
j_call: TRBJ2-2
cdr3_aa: CASSVWGGTTDRGELFF

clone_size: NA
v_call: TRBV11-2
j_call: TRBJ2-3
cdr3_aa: CASSFVQNTQYF

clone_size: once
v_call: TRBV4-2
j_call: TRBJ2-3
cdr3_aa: CASSRPTDTQYF

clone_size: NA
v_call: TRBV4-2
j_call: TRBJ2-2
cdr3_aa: CASSQGGGRTGELFF

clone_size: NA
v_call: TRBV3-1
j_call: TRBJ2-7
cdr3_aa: CASSQESREQYF

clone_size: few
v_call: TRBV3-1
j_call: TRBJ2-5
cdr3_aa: CASSQGRRETQYF

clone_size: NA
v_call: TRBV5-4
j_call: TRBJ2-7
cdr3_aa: CASSSPGAAGEYEQYF

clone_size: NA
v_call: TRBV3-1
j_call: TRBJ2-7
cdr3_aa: CASSPARQNSYEQYF

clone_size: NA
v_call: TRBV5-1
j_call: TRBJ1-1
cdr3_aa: CASRDSAGNTEAFF

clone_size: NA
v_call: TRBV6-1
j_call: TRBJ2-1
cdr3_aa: CASSEDGWRVTEQFF

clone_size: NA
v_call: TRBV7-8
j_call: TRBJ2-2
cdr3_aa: CASSFLGANTGELFF

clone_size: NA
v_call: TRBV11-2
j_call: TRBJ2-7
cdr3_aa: CASSSDRVSYEQYF

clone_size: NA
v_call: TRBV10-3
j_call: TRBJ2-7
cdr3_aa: CAIKDRGEGEQYF

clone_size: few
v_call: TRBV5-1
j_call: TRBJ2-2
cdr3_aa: CASRVQTNTGELFF

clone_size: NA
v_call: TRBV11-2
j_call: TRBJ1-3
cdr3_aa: CASSLGLGNTIYF

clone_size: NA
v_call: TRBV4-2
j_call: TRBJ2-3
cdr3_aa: CASSLEQLSTDTQYF

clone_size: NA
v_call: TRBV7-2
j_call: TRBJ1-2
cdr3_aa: CASRSRDRGDGYTF

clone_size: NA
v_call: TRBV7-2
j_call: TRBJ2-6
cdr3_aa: CASSSYRAGANVLTF

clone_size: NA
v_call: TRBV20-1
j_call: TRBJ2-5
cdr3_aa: CSAKEERGGSETQYF

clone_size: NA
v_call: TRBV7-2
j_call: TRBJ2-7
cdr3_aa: CASSFPPAEQYF

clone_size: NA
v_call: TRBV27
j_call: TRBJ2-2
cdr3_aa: CAASNRELFF

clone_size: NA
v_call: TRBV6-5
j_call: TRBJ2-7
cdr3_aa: CASSPGQGISYEQYF

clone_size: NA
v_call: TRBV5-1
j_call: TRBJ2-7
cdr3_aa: CASSLGQGRSYEQYF

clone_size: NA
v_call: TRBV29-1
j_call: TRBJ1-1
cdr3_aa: CSVVGELNTEAFF

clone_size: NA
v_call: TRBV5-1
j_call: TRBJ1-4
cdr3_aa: CASSLMGQGAEKLFF

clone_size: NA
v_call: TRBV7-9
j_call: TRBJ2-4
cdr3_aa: CASSYYSAKNIQYF

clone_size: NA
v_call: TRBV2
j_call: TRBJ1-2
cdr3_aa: CASSNRVRYGYTF

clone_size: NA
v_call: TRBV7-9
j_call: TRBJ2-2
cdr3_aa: CASSLIPSGGNTGELFF

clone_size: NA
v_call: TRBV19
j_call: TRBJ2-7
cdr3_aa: CASSIDGPSYEQYF

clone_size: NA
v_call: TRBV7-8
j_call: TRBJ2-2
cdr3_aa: CASSLSRLAGANTGELFF

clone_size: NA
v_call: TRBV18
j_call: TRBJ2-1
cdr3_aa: CASSPGSRLGEQFF

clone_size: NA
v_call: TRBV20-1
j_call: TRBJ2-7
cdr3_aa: CSVGFWRGAYEQYF

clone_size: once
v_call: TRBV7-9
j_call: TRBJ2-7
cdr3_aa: CASSLRSADYEQYF

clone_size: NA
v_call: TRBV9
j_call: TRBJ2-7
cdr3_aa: CASSPLLGYEQYF

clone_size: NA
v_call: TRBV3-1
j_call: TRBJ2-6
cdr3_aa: CASSHRTASSGANVLTF

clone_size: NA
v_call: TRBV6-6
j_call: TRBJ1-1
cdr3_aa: CASSYGTGMMGTEAFF

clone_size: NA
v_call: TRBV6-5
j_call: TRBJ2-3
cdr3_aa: CASSYSPTPTDTQYF

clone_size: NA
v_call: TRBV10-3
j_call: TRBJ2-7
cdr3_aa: CATWDGDYEQYF

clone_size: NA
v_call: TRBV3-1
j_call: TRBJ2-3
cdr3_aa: CASSQERDPAWTSTDTQYF

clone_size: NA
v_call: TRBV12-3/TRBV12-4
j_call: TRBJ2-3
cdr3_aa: CASSGTSEDTQYF

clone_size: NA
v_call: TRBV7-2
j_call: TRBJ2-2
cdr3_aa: CASSLTSGGYTGELFF

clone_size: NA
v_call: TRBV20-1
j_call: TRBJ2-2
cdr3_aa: CSARDPGGANTGELFF

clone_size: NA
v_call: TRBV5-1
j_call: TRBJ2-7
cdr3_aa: CASSSDISEQYF

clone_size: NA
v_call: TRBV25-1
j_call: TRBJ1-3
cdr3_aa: CASSESAYGNTIYF